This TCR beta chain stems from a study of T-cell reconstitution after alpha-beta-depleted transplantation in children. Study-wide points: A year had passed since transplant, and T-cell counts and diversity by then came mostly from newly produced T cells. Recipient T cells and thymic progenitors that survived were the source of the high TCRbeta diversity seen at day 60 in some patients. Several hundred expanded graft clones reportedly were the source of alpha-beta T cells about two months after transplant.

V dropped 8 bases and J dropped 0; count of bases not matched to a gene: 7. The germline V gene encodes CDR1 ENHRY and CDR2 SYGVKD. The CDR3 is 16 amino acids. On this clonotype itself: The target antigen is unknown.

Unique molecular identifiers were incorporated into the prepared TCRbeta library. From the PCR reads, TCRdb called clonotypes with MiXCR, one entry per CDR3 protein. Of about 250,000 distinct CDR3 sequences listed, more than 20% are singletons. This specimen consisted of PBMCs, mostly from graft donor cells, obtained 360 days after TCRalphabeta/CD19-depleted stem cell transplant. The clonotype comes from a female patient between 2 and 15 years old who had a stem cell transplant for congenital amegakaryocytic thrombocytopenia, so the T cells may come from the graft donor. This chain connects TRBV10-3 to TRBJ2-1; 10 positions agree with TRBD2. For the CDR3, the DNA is TGTGCCATCGAAAAAAGCGGGAGGGACTCCTACAATGAGCAGTTCTTC. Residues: CAIEKSGRDSYNEQFF.